This T cell receptor beta chain was captured in a study of blood T cell repertoires in COVID-19. Study details: The United States, Italy and Spain supplied acute and convalescent COVID-19 samples. PBMCs, B-cell-depleted T cells, or T cells provided the cDNA or gDNA that made up the material.

Trimming cost V 3 bases and J 2 bases, with 5 bases left between them. Germline CDR1 MNHEY, CDR2 SMNVEV (reference sequence). CDR3 size: 13 residues. Comments on this clone: This CDR3 is also generated by other DNA sequences in the sample.

In the original analysis: Scientists estimated how many nucleated cells there were by amplifying reference gene primers. Generated by immunoSEQ multiplex PCR, the TCRdb table keeps only in-frame clones and is missing some. V and J calls and clone size follow that table, whereas D and trimming were derived from the DNA. There are about 55,000 clones in the sample; around nine tenths occur only once, and about an eighth lies in the top ten. Material: peripheral blood. The TCR comes from a human donor with active COVID-19. The donor label of this sample is uncertain. The chain joins TRBV27 to TRBJ1-3, with D unclear. CDR3 sequence: CASSFSAGNTIYF. CDR3 in DNA: TGTGCCAGCAGTTTTTCCGCTGGAAACACCATATATTTT.